This TCR beta chain was documented in a study of long-term antiretroviral therapy in people with HIV. Researchers report immunoSEQ v3.0 was run at survey level. Produced via immunoSEQ multiplex PCR; TCRdb's table is partial and in-frame only. Of nearly 20,000 clones in the sample, 80% were seen once. Germline CDR1 and CDR2: SQVTM and ANQGSEA. V shed 3 bases and J shed 4 bases, with 9 bases lying between them. The CDR3 spans 12 residues. This clonotype was sampled from a woman aged 40 to 55 with HIV. The specimen was unsorted PBMCs, collected 0.2 years after starting antiretroviral therapy. V and J are TRBV29-1 and TRBJ1-2; D may be TRBD1 (5 bases). The CDR3 sequence is CSVEEDTYGYTF. CDR3 bases: TGCAGCGTTGAGGAGGACACCTATGGCTACACCTTC.